Reported below is one TCR beta chain. Which antigen it targets is not known. Base qualities are missing; no much larger clone stands one base away. Systemically healthy Caucasian individuals from Russia, over 30 in total and aged about 6 to 95 years, were included as donors. Each donor gave about 11 milliliters of peripheral blood, drawn into EDTA-treated Vacutainer tubes. Ficoll-Paque density-gradient centrifugation was used to isolate PBMCs, with at least 7 million obtained per sample. Trizol reagent was used to extract total RNA from the PBMCs, yielding at least 6 micrograms per sample. The percentages of naive CD45RAhigh/CD27high T cells were determined by flow cytometry on a PBMC aliquot from every donor. This record comes from a study of blood T cells in healthy people across ages (dated by TCRdb to about 2015). For the wider study: In model experiments, template switching captured about one uniquely barcoded TCR beta cDNA molecule for every two T cells. Four age groups were formed from the donors: young (average about 17 years), middle-aged (around 37), aged (under 70) and long-lived (roughly 81). Age-related changes in TCR beta repertoire diversity were measured in the study by deep sequencing normalized with unique cDNA molecular identifiers. The study analyzed two additional independent replicas of 1 million unique cDNA reads from the same blood draw for two donors, one aged 18 to 29 and one aged 80 or older. To avoid experimental bias, donors of different ages were randomly spread across the sequencing lanes. Study-level results and caveats: Because donor CMV infection status was unknown, age-related changes in expanded clonotypes were potentially confounded. Because profiling used bulk unsorted PBMCs, naive and antigen-experienced compartments could not be compared conclusively. The percentage of naive T cells measured by flow cytometry correlated strongly with observed TCR beta diversity. Total diversity estimates from one million sequenced T cells were considered lower bounds and underestimates. Compared with the aged group, more naive CD4+ T cells, fewer expanded clones and increased TCR diversity were shown by the long-lived group, suggesting age selection. As age increased, observed TCR beta diversity per million T cells dropped in a roughly linear way, and a significant reduction was already evident by age 40.

Trimming removed 0 bases from V and 0 bases from J, leaving 11 bases between the germline ends. From the cysteine up to the phenylalanine, the CDR3 has a length of 16 residues. Left in the record is the CDR3 DNA by itself, 48 bases read in frame from the first base. CDR1 and CDR2 are read off the germline V gene (reference sequence) as DFQATT and SNEGSKA. Library prep was done by 5' RACE. Reads for this sample came from an Illumina HiSeq 2500. A second about 7 to 12 cycle PCR used a sample-barcoded 5' primer and a J-beta primer mix. A template-switch 5' adaptor carrying 12 random nucleotides introduced a unique molecular identifier onto each TCR beta cDNA molecule. At least 2.5 million CDR3-containing paired-end reads were obtained from each sample. The Mint cDNA synthesis kit, primed by a TRBC-specific oligonucleotide, was used to synthesize first-strand cDNA from all RNA. Following uracil-DNA glycosylase treatment, a first 18-cycle PCR with universal primers M1SS and BC2_uni_R was performed on all cDNA. The source study handled its data this way. For normalization, 1 million high-quality reads were randomly selected from each sample, with every read carrying a distinct molecular identifier. Reads sharing molecular identifiers were discarded rather than binned into consensus sequences. CDR3 identification, clonotype clustering and error correction used MiTCR with a Q25 quality threshold and the strictest error-elimination algorithm. A nonparametric unseen species model with Euler transformation was used to estimate a lower bound on total TCR beta diversity. TCRdb's own reprocessing of the public reads used fastp at Q25 and MiXCR and kept productive beta chains. Every distinct CDR3 protein forms one entry, paired with its most common genes and DNA. The V and J calls and clone size are TCRdb's, not the authors'. The sample table shows about 940,000 distinct CDR3 sequences, and under 50% are seen once. Of the sample, 13% falls within the top ten clones.

The receptor's source is a man aged 25 to 40 in good health. The source material was blood. The rearranged chain carries TRBV20-1 and TRBJ1-4; the D gene lacks a confident call. The DNA reads TGCAGTGCTAGAGATCGGAGGGCCGCAACTAATGAAAAACTGTTTTTT. It specifies CSARDRRAATNEKLFF.